The 5 T cell receptor beta chains presented below share a single source sample, sequenced in a study of CD8 T cells in Susac syndrome. The RNA, about 0.5 to 1 ug, was put through reverse transcription using random hexamers. MiXCR was run by TCRdb on the immunoSEQ multiplex PCR reads, yielding one entry per CDR3 protein. The sample records 150,000 to 200,000 distinct CDR3 sequences, around 95% being singletons. Sequencing input: CD4+ T cells from PBMCs. The receptors derive from a human donor in good health.

The genes are TRBV28 and TRBJ1-4; no clear D gene. Germline CDR1 reads MDHEN; CDR2 reads SYDVKM. V lost 3 bases to trimming and J lost 0 bases, with 2 bases between them. The CDR3 spans 13 residues. In DNA, the CDR3 is TGTGCCAGCAGTTTGGCAACTAATGAAAAACTGTTTTTT. Its translation is CASSLATNEKLFF.

The rearrangement uses TRBV30 and TRBJ2-7, with 7 bases identical to TRBD1. This CDR3 has 13 residues. Germline V gene data show CDR1 as GTSNPN and CDR2 as SVGIG (reference sequence). J lost 7 bases, V lost 0 bases, and 6 bases had no gene match. The CDR3 reads CAWSVRGPGEQYF. The CDR3 nucleotides read TGTGCCTGGAGTGTAAGGGGGCCAGGGGAGCAGTACTTC.

The chain joins TRBV7-6 to TRBJ2-2, with D tentatively TRBD1 or TRBD2 (5 bases each). The V end was cut by 5 bases, the J end by 1 base, with 11 bases between. The CDR3 extends over 15 amino acids. Per germline, CDR1 SGHVS and CDR2 FNYEAQ. The chain's CDR3 is CASSGDLLNTGELFF. CDR3 coding DNA: TGTGCCAGCAGCGGGGACCTTCTGAACACCGGGGAGCTGTTTTTT.

This chain links TRBV9 with TRBJ2-3, with D unclear. The V end lost 4 bases, the J end lost 1 base, and 10 bases lay between the germline ends. Germline loops: CDR1 SGDLS, CDR2 YYNGEE. This CDR3 has 14 amino acids. CDR3 sequence reads: CASSPHPGTDTQYF. As DNA, the CDR3 is TGTGCCAGCAGCCCGCATCCGGGCACAGATACGCAGTATTTT.

V is TRBV20-1 and J is TRBJ2-7, with D possibly called TRBD1 or TRBD2 (5 bases each). Germline V gives CDR1 DFQATT, CDR2 SNEGSKA (reference sequence). This CDR3 comprises 12 residues. Trimming left V 6 bases short and J 2 bases short, with 11 bases between. The CDR3 bases are TGCAGTGCGCAGGGACGGGCCTACGAGCAGTACTTC. Translated, it gives CSAQGRAYEQYF.